The sequence of this TCR beta chain was determined in a study of cytomegalovirus exposure and HLA in healthy donors. Study in general: The 130 or so validation repertoires and the 666 first-cohort repertoires shared a platform, a later analysis reported. Whole-study results and caveats: Many donors carried some public TCRs, although rarity characterized most TCR sequences. According to a subsequent analysis, TCR clusters identified in the first cohort showed a tendency to co-occur across the roughly 120 validation repertoires.

The assay was immunoSEQ multiplex PCR, and TCRdb's table has in-frame clones only and misses some. The sample lists 110,000 or so clones; 86% were seen once. A remark on this clone: Antigen unknown.

The sequenced material came from PBMCs. The TCR originated in a man aged 18-30 years in good health and CMV-seronegative.

The CDR3 DNA follows: TGTGCCAGCAGGGAGGACGGACTGAGCTCCTACGAGCAGTACTTC. This codes for CASREDGLSSYEQYF. The chain employs TRBV27 and TRBJ2-7, with D possibly matching TRBD2 (5 bases). Germline CDR1 and CDR2: MNHEY and SMNVEV (reference sequence). V shed 6 bases and J shed 0 bases, with 15 bases lying between them. This CDR3 spans 15 amino acids.